Reported below is one T cell receptor (beta chain). The same CDR3 arises from other DNA sequences in this sample as well. This sample was taken from a study of shared clonotypes between healthy human individuals. Study-level background: Donors were a couple of women and a few men aged 18 to 49.

Method: immunoSEQ multiplex PCR; TCRdb's copy keeps in-frame clones and lacks some. Of fewer than 1.8 million clones in the sample, 98% to 99% are singletons; the top ten hold approximately 0.4%. In germline, CDR1 is GTSNPN, CDR2 SVGIG (reference sequence). The V end was cut by 0 bases, the J end by 4 bases, with 6 bases between. This CDR3 has 12 amino acids. The rearrangement links TRBV30 to TRBJ2-5; TRBD1 is a possible D gene (6 bases). The TCR was taken from a man aged 25-45 years in good health. Specimen: naive CD4+ T cells sorted from blood. Subset noted: CD45RA+ positively selected. Written as DNA, the CDR3 is TGTGCCTGGAGTGTACAGGGAGAGACCCAGTACTTC. It yields the protein CAWSVQGETQYF.